This TCR beta chain is from a study of blood T cell repertoires in COVID-19. Study summary: Samples came from the United States, Italy and Spain, spanning acute and convalescent COVID-19. T cells, B-cell-depleted T cells, or PBMCs supplied cDNA or gDNA.

Original methodology: Cell counts per sample came from amplifying reference gene primers. Some clones are missing from TCRdb's copy, which holds only in-frame ones; the method was immunoSEQ multiplex PCR. Clone size and V and J calls were adopted from that table, with D and trimming inferred from the DNA. The sample lists fewer than 85,000 clones; 70% to 90% were seen once. Sample: peripheral blood. The receptor comes from a middle-aged man with active COVID-19.

In DNA, the CDR3 is TGTGCCAGCAGTTACCGTGCAGTCGCCCATGCAAACACCATATATTTT. It codes for CASSYRAVAHANTIYF. The chain uses TRBV6-8 and TRBJ1-3; D gene ambiguous. The germline CDR1 and CDR2 sequences are MNHGY and SAAAGT. Deletions cut 2 bases from V and 6 bases from J, with 17 bases between. The CDR3 covers 16 residues.